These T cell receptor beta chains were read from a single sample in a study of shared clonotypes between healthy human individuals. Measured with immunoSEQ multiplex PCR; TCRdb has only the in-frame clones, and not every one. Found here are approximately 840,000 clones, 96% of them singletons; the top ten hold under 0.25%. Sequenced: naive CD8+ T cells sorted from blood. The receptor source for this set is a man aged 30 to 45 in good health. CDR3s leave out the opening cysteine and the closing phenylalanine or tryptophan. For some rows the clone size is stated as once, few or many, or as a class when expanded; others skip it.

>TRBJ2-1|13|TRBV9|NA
ASSVNSERTNEQF
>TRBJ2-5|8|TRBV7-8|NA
ATGGGTQY
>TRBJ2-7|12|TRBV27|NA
ASSRRGPTYEQY
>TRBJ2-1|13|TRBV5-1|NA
ASSDGQGYYNEQF
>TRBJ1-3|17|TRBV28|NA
ASSSGQGKLVWVGNTIY
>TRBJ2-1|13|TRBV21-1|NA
ASGSLPTLVNEQF
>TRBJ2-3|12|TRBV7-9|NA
ASSYYRNTDTQY
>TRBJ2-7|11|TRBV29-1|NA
SALKGQGYEQY
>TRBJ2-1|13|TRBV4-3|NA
ASSLGTGVYNEQF
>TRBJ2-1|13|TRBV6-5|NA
ASSYSTNSYNEQF
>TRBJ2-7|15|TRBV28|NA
ASSLLWIQGRDYEQY
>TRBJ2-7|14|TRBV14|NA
ASSQETAGPSYEQY
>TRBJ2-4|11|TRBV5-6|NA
ASSLQGQGIQY
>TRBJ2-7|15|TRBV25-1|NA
ASSARLKGAGDHEQY
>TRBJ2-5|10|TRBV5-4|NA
ASSSLEETQY
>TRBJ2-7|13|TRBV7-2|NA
ASSLSPEWSYEQY
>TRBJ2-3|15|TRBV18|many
ASSSPSGGRRTDTQY
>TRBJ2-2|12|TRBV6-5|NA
ASSYQVATGELF
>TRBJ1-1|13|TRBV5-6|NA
ASSSRLTANTEAF
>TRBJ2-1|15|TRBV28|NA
ASSPLPGQRSYNEQF
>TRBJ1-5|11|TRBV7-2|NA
ASSLTGLQPQH
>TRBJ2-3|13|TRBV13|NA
ASSPRDKFTDTQY
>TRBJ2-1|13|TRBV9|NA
ASSVSGTAPNEQF
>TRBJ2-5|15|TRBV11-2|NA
ASSLGDFWAAYETQY
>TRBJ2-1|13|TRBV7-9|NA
ASSLAGGTYNEQF
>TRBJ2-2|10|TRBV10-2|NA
ATSSGGRELF
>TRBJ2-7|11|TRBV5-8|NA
ASSLVDIIEQY
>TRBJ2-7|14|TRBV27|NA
ASSLGAGGLSYEQY
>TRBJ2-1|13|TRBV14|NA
ASSLLAGGYNEQF
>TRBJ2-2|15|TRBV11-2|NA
ASSPRPGGAYTGELF
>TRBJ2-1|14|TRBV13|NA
ASSHITGERYNEQF
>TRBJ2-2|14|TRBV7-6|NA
ASSLVHWSNTGELF
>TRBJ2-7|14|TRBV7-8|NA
ASSIYRGQGPYEQY
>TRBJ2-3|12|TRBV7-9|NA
ASSLALQADTQY
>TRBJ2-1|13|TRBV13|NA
ASSPEGGVYNEQF
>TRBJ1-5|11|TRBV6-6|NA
ASNTGYNQPQH
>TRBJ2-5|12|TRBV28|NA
ASSQLEGSETQY
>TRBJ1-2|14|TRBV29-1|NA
SVRLIGTPGVYGYT
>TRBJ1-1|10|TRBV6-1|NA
ASSLTDTEAF
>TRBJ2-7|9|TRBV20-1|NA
SARFTYEQY
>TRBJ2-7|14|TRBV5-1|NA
ASSLGEGLGTYEQY
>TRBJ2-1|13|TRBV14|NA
ASSADRFSYNEQF
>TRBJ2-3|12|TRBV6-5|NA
ASSPGLWADTQY
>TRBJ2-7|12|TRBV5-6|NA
ASTPGPKYYEQY
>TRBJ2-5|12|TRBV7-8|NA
ASSLVQSLETQY
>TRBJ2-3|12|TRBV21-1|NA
ASSKESLTDTQY
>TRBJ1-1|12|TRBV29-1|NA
SAGRVGRDTEAF
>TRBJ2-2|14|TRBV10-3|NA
AISEVAGLNTGELF